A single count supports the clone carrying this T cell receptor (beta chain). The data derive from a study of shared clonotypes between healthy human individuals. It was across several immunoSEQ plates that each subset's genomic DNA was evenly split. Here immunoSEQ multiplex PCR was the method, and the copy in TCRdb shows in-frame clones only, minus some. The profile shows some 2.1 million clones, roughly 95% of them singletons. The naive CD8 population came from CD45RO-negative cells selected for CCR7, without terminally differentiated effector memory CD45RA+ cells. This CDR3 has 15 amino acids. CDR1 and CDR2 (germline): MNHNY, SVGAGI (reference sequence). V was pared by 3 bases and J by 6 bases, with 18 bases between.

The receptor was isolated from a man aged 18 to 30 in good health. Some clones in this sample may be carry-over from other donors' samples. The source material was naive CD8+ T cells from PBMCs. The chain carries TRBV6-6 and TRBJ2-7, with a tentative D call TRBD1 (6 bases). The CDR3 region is CASSYGRTGLTEQYF. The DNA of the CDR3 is TGTGCCAGCAGTTATGGGAGAACAGGGCTTACCGAGCAGTACTTC.